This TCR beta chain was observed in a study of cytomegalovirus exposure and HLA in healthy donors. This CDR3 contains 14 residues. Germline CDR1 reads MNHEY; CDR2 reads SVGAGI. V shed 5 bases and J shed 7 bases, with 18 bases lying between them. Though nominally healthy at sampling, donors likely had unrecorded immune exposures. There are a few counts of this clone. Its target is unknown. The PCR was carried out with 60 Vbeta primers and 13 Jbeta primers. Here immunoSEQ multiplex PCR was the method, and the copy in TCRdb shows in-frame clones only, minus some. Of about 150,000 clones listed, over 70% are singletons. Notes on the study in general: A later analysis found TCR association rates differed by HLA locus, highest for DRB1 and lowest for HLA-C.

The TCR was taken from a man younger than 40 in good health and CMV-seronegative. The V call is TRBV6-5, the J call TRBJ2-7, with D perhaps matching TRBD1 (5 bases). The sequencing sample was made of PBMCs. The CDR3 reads CASSPKPRVGEQYF. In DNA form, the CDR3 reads TGTGCCAGCAGTCCCAAACCCAGGGTAGGGGAGCAGTACTTC.